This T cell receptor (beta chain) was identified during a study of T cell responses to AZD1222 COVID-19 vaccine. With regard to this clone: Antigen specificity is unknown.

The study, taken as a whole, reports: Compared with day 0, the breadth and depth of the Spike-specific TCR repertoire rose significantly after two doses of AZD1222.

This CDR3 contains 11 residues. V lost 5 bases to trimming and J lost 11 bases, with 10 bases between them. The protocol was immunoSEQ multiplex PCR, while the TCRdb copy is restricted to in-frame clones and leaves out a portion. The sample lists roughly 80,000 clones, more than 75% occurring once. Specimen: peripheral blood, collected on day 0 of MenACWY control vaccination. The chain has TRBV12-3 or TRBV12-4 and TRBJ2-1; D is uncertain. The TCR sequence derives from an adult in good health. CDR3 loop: CASSPRVKQFF. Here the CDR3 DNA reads TGTGCCAGCAGTCCCCGGGTTAAGCAGTTCTTC.